This T cell receptor beta chain appears in the sequencing data of a study of blood T cell repertoires in COVID-19. The overall study: From the United States, Italy and Spain came samples of acute and convalescent COVID-19. PBMCs, B-cell-depleted T cells, or T cells were the source of the cDNA or gDNA that made up the material.

The authors' processing: It was from reference gene primer amplification that nucleated cell counts were estimated. Some clones are missing from TCRdb's copy, which holds only in-frame ones; the method was immunoSEQ multiplex PCR. D and trimming were read from the DNA, whereas the V and J calls and clone size are those reported in that table. The top ten hold about 12% of the sample, which has about 50,000 clones, 88% seen once. The sequenced material came from peripheral blood. This TCR was recovered from a human donor with active COVID-19. The donor label of this sample is uncertain.

In DNA form, the CDR3 reads TGTGCCAGCAGTCCCCGGACTGGGAATGAGCAGTTCTTC. Translating it yields CASSPRTGNEQFF. This chain links TRBV6-5 with TRBJ2-1; D perhaps matches TRBD2 (5 bases). V was cut by 5 bases and J by 7 bases, with 12 bases left in between. The CDR3 is 13 residues long. Germline V CDR1 and CDR2: MNHEY, SVGAGI.